There are a few counts of the clone carrying this TCR beta chain. Its antigen is undetermined. These data come from a study of T cell responses to AZD1222 COVID-19 vaccine. This table comes from immunoSEQ multiplex PCR, and its TCRdb copy is limited to in-frame clones, with some not included. The table lists roughly 120,000 clones, 86% of them singletons. The CDR3 totals 14 residues. The germline CDR1 and CDR2 sequences are SGHVS and FQNEAQ. Trimming took off 5 bases at V and 8 bases at J, with 15 bases between the two ends. Study conclusions and caveats: Among spike-specific TCRs, nearly half reportedly target unmutated variant regions.

The specimen comprised peripheral blood, sampled on day 0 of AZD1222 vaccination. The TCR originated in an adult in good health. This chain links TRBV7-8 with TRBJ1-4, with D possibly matching TRBD1 (5 bases). CDR3 region: CASSREGRGEKLFF. The CDR3 DNA reads TGTGCCAGCAGCCGAGAGGGGAGGGGCGAAAAACTGTTTTTT.